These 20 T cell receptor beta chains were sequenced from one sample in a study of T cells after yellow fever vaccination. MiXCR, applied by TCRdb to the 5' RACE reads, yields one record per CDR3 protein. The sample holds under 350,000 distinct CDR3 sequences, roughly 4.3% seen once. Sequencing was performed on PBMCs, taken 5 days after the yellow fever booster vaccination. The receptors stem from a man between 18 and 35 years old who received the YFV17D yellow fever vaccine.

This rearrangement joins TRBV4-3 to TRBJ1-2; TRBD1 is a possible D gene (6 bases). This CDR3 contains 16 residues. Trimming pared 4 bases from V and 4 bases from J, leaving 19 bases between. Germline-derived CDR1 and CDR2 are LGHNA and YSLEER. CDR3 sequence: CASSRNREEDPYGYTF. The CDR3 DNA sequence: TGCGCCAGCAGCCGCAACAGGGAGGAGGATCCCTATGGCTACACCTTC.

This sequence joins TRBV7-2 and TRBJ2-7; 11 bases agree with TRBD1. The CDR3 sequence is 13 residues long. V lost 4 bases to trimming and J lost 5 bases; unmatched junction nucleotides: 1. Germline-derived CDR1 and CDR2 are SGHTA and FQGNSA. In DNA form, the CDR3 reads TGTGCCAGCAGCTGGACAGGGGGCGACGAGCAGTACGTC. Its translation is CASSWTGGDEQYV.

CDR3 coding DNA: TGTGCCAGCAGTTTAAATACCCGTGGCTACACCTTC. It specifies CASSLNTRGYTF. The rearrangement uses TRBV28 and TRBJ1-2; D ambiguous. V shed 2 bases and J shed 7 bases, with 8 bases lying between them. CDR3 size: 12 residues. Germline CDR1 reads MDHEN; CDR2 reads SYDVKM.

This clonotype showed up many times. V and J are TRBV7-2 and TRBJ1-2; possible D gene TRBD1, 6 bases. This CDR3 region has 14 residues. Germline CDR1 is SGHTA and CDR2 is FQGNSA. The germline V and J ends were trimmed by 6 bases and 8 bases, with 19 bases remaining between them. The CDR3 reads CASRTGVGVVGYTF. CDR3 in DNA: TGTGCCAGCAGGACAGGAGTGGGGGTGGTGGGCTACACCTTC. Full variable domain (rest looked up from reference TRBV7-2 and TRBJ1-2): GAGVSQSPSNKVTEKGKDVELRCDPISGHTALYWYRQSLGQGLEFLIYFQGNSAPDKSGLPSDRFSAERTGGSVSTLTIQRTQQEDSAVYLCASRTGVGVVGYTFGSGTRLTVV.

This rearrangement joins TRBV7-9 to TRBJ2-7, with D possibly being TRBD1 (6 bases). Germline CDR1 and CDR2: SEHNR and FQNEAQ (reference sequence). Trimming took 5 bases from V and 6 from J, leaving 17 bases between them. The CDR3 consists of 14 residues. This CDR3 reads CASSHDRPVREQYF. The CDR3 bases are TGTGCCAGCAGCCATGACAGGCCAGTACGCGAGCAGTACTTC.

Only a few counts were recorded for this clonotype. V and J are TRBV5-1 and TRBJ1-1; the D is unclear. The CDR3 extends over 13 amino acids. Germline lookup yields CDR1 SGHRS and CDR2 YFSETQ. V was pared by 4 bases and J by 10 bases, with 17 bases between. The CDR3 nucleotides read TGCGCCAGCAGCCTAATTGACCGGGAGGCAGCTTTCTTT. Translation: CASSLIDREAAFF. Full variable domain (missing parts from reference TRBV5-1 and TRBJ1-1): KAGVTQTPRYLIKTRGQQVTLSCSPISGHRSVSWYQQTPGQGLQFLFEYFSETQRNKGNFPGRFSGRQFSNSRSEMNVSTLELGDSALYLCASSLIDREAAFFGQGTRLTVV.

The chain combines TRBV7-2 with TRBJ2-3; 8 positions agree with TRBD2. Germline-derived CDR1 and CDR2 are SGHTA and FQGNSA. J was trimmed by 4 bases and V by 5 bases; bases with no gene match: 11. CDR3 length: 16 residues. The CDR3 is CASSTLGSGVSDTQYF. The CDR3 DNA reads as TGTGCCAGCAGCACCCTGGGTAGCGGGGTATCAGATACGCAGTATTTT.

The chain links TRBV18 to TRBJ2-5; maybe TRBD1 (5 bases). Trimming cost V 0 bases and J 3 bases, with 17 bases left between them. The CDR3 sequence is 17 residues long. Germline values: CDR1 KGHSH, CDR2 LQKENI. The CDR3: CASSPPDRGLGKETQYF. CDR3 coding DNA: TGTGCCAGCTCACCACCCGACAGAGGTTTAGGAAAAGAGACCCAGTACTTC.

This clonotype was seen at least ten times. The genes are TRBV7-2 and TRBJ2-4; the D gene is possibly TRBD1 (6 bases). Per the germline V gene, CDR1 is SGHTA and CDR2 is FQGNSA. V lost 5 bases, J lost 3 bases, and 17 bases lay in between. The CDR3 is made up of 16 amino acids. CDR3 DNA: TGTGCCAGCAGCACCGCAGGGACACCGCACAAAAACATTCAGTACTTC. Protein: CASSTAGTPHKNIQYF.

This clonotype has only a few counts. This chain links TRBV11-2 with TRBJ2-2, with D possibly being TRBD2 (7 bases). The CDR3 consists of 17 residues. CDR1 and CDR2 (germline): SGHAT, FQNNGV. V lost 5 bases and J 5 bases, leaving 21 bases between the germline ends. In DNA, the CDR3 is TGTGCCAGCAGCCCAAAAGGGGGGGGACCGTCGACCGGGGAGCTGTTTTTT. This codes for CASSPKGGGPSTGELFF.

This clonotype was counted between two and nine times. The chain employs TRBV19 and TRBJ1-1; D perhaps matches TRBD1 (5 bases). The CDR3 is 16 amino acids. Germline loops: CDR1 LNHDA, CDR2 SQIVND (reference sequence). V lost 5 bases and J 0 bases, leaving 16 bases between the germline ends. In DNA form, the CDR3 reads TGTGCCAGTAGTTCCAGGGTGAAGGAGATGAACACTGAAGCTTTCTTT. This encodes CASSSRVKEMNTEAFF.

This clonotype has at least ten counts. The CDR3: CSAFPFTSRGDNEQFF. The CDR3 DNA sequence: TGCAGTGCTTTCCCCTTCACTAGTCGAGGTGACAATGAGCAGTTCTTC. This sequence joins TRBV20-1 and TRBJ2-1; the D gene is possibly TRBD2 (5 bases). The CDR3 loop spans 16 amino acids. Between the trimmed V and J ends, which lost 5 bases and 5 bases, there was a span of 22 bases. CDR1 is DFQATT and CDR2 is SNEGSKA in the germline V gene (reference sequence).

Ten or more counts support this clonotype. CDR3 nucleotide sequence: TGTGCCAGCAGTTTACAGAGCGCCTATGGCTACACCTTC. Its translation: CASSLQSAYGYTF. The chain couples TRBV12-3 or TRBV12-4 to TRBJ1-2; D ambiguous. This CDR3 has 13 residues. V lost 2 bases, J lost 4 bases, and 8 bases lay in between.

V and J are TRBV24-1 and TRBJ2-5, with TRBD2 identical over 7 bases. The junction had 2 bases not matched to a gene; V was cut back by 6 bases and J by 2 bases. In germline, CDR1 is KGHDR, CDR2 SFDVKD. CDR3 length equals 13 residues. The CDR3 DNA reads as TGTGCCACCAGTCCAGCGGGGCAAGAGACCCAGTACTTC. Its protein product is CATSPAGQETQYF.

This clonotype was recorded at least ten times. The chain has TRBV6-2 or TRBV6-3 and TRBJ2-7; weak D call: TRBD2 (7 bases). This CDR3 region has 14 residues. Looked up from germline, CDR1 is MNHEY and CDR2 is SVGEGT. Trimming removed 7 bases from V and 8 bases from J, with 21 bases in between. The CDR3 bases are TGTGCCAGCATCCGGGGGGCCCCCGACATCAAGCAGTACTTC. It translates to CASIRGAPDIKQYF.

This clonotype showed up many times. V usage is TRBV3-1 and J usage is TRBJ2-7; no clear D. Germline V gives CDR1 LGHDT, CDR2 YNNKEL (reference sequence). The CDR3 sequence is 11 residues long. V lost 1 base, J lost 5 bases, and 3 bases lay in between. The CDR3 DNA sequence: TGTGCCAGCAGCCAAGTCAACGAGCAGTACTTC. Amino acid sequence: CASSQVNEQYF.

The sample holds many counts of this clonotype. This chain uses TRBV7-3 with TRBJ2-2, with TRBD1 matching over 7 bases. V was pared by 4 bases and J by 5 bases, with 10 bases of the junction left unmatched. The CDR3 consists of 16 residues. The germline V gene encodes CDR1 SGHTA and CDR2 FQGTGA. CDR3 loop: CASSSRAQGVTGELFF. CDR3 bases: TGTGCCAGCAGCTCCAGGGCCCAGGGGGTGACCGGGGAGCTGTTTTTT.

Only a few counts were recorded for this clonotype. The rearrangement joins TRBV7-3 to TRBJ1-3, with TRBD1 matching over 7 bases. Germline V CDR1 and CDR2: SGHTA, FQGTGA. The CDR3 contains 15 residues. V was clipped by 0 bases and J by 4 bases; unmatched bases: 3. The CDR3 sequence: CASSLTGGGGNTIYF. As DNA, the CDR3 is TGTGCCAGCAGCTTAACAGGGGGCGGAGGAAACACCATATATTTT.

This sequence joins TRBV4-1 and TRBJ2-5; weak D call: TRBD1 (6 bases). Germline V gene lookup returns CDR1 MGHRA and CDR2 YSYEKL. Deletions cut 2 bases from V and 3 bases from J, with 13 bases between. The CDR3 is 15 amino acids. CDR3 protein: CASSQPTGNKETQYF. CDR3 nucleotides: TGCGCCAGCAGCCAACCCACAGGGAACAAAGAGACCCAGTACTTC.

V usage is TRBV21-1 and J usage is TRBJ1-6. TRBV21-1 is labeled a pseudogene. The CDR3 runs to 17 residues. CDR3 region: CASSKALRVGYNSPLHF. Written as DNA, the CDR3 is TGTGCCAGCAGCAAAGCGCTTCGGGTCGGCTATAATTCACCCCTCCACTTT.